The clone carrying this T cell receptor (beta chain) has a count of ten or more. These data belong to a study of neurological immune-mediated disorders. Losses at the gene ends were 7 bases for V and 4 bases for J; bases not matched to a gene: 2. This CDR3 contains 12 residues. Time point described: technical triplicate 1. 5'RACE generated cDNA with 10-nucleotide random UMIs. TCRdb ran MiXCR on the 5' RACE reads and lists one entry per CDR3 protein. Here the sample spans 35,000 to 40,000 distinct CDR3 sequences, roughly 10% being singletons. The source of this sequence is a man aged 55-75 years with HTLV-1-associated myelopathy (HAM/TSP). The chain carries TRBV12-3 or TRBV12-4 and TRBJ1-2, with 8 nucleotides matching TRBD1. The sequencing sample was made of PBMCs. CDR3 amino acids: CASIGTGYGYTF. The CDR3, as DNA: TGTGCCAGCATAGGGACAGGCTATGGCTACACCTTC.